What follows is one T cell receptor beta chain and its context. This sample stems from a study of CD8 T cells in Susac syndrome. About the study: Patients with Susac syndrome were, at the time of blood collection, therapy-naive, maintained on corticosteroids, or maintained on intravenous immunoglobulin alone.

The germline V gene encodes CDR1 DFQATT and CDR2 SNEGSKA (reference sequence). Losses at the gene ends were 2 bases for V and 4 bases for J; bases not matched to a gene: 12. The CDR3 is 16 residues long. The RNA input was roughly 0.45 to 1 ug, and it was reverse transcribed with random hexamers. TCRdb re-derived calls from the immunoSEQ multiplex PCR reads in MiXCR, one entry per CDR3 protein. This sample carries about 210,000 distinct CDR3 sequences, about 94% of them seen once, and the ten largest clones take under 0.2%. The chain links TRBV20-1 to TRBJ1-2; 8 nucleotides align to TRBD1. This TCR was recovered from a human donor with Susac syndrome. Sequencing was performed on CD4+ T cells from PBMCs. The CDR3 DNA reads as TGCAGTGCTAGAACGCCCGCGACAGGGGAACGCTATGGCTACACCTTC. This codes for CSARTPATGERYGYTF.